These 7 T cell receptor beta chains share one sample of origin, sequenced in a study of OX40 agonist ivuxolimab in advanced cancers. Receptor amplification or capture employed the immunoSEQ multiplex PCR assay. Drawn from immuneACCESS, this table holds only the in-frame rearrangements with V and J called that TCRdb kept. Clones are partly lost; checked studies trace under half to an unresolved V gene and leave the rest unexplained. The sample records 75,000 to 95,000 clones, approximately 84% of which are singletons. The ten largest clones add up to 0.45% to 0.65% of the sample. The sequences come from CD4+ or CD8+ T cells sorted from blood, collected in a trial of the OX40 agonist ivuxolimab. The receptors stem from an adult with an advanced solid tumor such as melanoma, head and neck, liver or kidney cancer.

The gene calls are TRBV5-1 and TRBJ1-3; unclear D gene. This CDR3 spans 16 amino acids. CDR1 and CDR2 from the germline V gene are SGHRS and YFSETQ. V was pared by 0 bases and J by 0 bases, with 10 bases between. CDR3 in DNA: TGCGCCAGCAGCTTGGCCGGTCCACCCTCTGGAAACACCATATATTTT. Amino acid sequence: CASSLAGPPSGNTIYF.

The rearrangement joins TRBV6-6 to TRBJ1-5; a possible D gene is TRBD1 (5 bases). CDR3 length equals 15 residues. Germline CDR1 is MNHNY and CDR2 is SVGAGI (reference sequence). Trimming removed 0 bases at V and 7 bases at J, with 13 bases between. The CDR3 DNA follows: TGTGCCAGCAGTTACTCATCCGGGGGAGGCCAGCCCCAGCATTTT. Protein sequence: CASSYSSGGGQPQHF.

The chain has TRBV9 and TRBJ2-5; 7 bases match TRBD2. V shed 3 bases and J 4 bases; nucleotides not matched to a gene: 12. The CDR3 contains 16 residues. The germline gives CDR1 SGDLS, CDR2 YYNGEE. CDR3 DNA: TGTGCCAGCAGCGAGTCCCCCCGGTCGGGGGGAGAGACCCAGTACTTC. Protein product: CASSESPRSGGETQYF.

The genes are TRBV6-1 and TRBJ1-5; no clear D. V gave up 2 bases and J gave up 3 bases, with 8 bases separating them. CDR1 is MNHNS and CDR2 is SASEGT in the germline V gene. This CDR3 spans 14 amino acids. This CDR3 reads CASSEWGDNQPQHF. The CDR3 DNA is TGTGCCAGCAGTGAATGGGGTGACAATCAGCCCCAGCATTTT.

The rearrangement joins TRBV2 to TRBJ1-2; 7 nucleotides align to TRBD1. V lost 5 bases, J lost 1 base, and 19 bases stayed unmatched. Germline V CDR1 and CDR2: SNHLY, FYNNEI. This CDR3 comprises 19 residues. The CDR3 nucleotides read TGTGCCAGCAGTTCACTTTTTGGGGGACAGAAAGAACTTAACTATGGCTACACCTTC. Amino acids: CASSSLFGGQKELNYGYTF.

This clone appeared a single time. J is TRBJ2-3 and V is TRBV25-1, with D perhaps TRBD1 (5 bases). Deletions cut 8 bases from V and 7 bases from J, with 25 bases between. Germline CDR1 MGHDK, CDR2 SYGVNS. The length of the CDR3 is 16 residues. CDR3 region: CASFTHSPLRTNTQYF. The DNA of the CDR3 is TGTGCCAGCTTTACTCATTCTCCCCTCAGGACAAATACGCAGTATTTT.

CDR3 sequence (DNA): TGTGCCATCAGTAGAGGACAGGGGGCATTCGAGCAGTACTTC. It specifies CAISRGQGAFEQYF. The V and J genes are TRBV10-3 and TRBJ2-7; TRBD1 aligns across 11 bases. There are 14 residues in the CDR3. V lost 5 bases to trimming and J lost 6 bases; unmatched junction nucleotides: 6. Germline CDR1 reads ENHRY; CDR2 reads SYGVKD.